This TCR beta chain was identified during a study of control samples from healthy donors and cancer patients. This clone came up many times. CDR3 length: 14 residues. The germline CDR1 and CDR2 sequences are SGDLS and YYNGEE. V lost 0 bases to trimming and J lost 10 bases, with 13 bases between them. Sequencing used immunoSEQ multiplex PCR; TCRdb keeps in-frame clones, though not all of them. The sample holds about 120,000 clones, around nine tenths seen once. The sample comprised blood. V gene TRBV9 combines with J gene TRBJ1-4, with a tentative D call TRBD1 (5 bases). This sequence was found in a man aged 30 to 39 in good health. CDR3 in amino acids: CASSVGGGVGKLFF. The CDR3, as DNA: TGTGCCAGCAGCGTAGGGGGAGGGGTTGGAAAACTGTTTTTT.